This T cell receptor (beta chain) was captured in a study of CD8+CD57+ T cells in acquired aplastic anemia. Germline CDR1 SGHTA, CDR2 FQGNSA. This CDR3 spans 14 amino acids. TCR beta VDJ and CDR3 profiles were obtained from a genomic DNA template. TCRdb re-analysed the reads in MiXCR, keeping a single row per CDR3 protein. The sample includes around 400,000 distinct CDR3 sequences, 55% to 75% of them seen just once. This clonotype was observed once. The junction differs from germline at one of its ends, possibly a read error. This chain links TRBV7-2 with TRBJ1-3; D not resolved. Sequencing used sorted CD4+, CD8+, or CD8+CD57+ T cells (not recorded which) from PBMCs. The receptor comes from a human donor in good health, serving as a control. Here the CDR3 reads CASSFVHEQIFVPF. Here the CDR3 DNA reads TGTGCCAGCAGCTTTGTCCATGAGCAGATCTTCGTACCATTT.